The T cell receptor beta chain under discussion was sequenced for a study of T-cell memory formation after mild COVID-19. Study overall: TCR clusters were largely donor specific.

5'RACE primed at constant segments yielded TCR alpha and TCR beta cDNA libraries bearing sample barcodes and UMIs. TCRdb processed the 5' RACE reads anew with MiXCR; each CDR3 protein has one entry. Among roughly 170,000 distinct CDR3 sequences listed, about 21% were seen once. Comment on this clonotype: Antigen specificity is unknown.

Study-level results: CD4+ contracting clones were mainly CM and EM; CD8+ ones, EMRA.

Germline CDR1 SGHRS, CDR2 YFSETQ. This CDR3 is built from 13 residues. Trimming stripped 0 bases from V and 5 bases from J, with 9 bases between. The sample comprised PBMCs or a T cell subset sorted from them (not recorded which). This sequence joins TRBV5-1 and TRBJ2-7, with D maybe TRBD2 (5 bases). The clonotype was recovered from an adult woman who had mild COVID-19 (a few samples of this study predate the infection). Cell type and time point are not known. The CDR3 nucleotides are TGCGCCAGCAGCTTGGTATCGGAGGACGAGCAGTACTTC. This gives the protein CASSLVSEDEQYF.